This T cell receptor beta chain was profiled in a study of T cells after yellow fever vaccination. Overall study findings and caveats: Weaker, the secondary response peaked sooner, at day 5 versus 15. Among primary-vaccination clones, most reappeared after the booster, at 95% to 96% for CD4 and around 90% for CD8. Researchers noted that a small share of clonotypes showed up in both CD4 and CD8 compartments.

This clonotype was observed a handful of times. Its antigen is undetermined. V shed 0 bases and J 1 base; nucleotides not matched to a gene: 5. This CDR3 spans 16 amino acids. Looked up from germline, CDR1 is SGHRS and CDR2 is YFSETQ. By 5'RACE template switching, TCR cDNA was produced, with a universal primer site and UMIs added in the process. One entry per CDR3 protein results from TCRdb running MiXCR on the 5' RACE reads. The sample includes some 150,000 distinct CDR3 sequences, 11% of them seen just once. The chain joins TRBV5-1 to TRBJ2-3, with 7 bases fitting TRBD1. This specimen was CD8+ T cells sorted from PBMCs, taken 15 days after the yellow fever booster vaccination. This receptor was obtained from a man aged 18 to 29 who received the YFV17D yellow fever vaccine. CDR3 in DNA: TGCGCCAGCAGCTTGGTACAGGGGTTGGGCACAGATACGCAGTATTTT. This gives the protein CASSLVQGLGTDTQYF.